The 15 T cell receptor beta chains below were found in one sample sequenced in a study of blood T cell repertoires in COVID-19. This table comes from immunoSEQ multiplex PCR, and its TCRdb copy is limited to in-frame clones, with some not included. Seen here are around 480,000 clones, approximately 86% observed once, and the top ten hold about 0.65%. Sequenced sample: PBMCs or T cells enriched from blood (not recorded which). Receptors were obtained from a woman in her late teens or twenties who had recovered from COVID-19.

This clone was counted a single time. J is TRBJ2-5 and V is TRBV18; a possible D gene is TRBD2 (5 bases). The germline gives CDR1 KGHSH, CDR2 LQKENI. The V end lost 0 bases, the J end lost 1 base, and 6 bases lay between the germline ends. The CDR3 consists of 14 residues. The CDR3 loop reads CASSPPRVQETQYF. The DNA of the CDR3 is TGTGCCAGCTCACCACCGAGGGTCCAAGAGACCCAGTACTTC.

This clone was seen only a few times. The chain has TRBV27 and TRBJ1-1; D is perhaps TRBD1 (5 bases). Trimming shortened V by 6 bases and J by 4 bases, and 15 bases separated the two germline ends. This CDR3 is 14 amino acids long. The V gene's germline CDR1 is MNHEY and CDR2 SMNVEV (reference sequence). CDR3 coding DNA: TGTGCCAGCAGGATTATAGGGGAGGTCACTGAAGCTTTCTTT. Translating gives CASRIIGEVTEAFF.

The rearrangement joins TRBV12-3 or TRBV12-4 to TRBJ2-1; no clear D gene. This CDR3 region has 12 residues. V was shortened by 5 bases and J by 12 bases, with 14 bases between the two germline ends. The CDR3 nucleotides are TGTGCCAGCAGTCCCCTAAGTATCGGGCAGTTCTTC. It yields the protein CASSPLSIGQFF.

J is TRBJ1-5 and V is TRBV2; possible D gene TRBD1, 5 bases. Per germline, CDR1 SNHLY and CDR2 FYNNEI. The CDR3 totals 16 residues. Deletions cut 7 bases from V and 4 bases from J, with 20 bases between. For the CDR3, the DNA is TGTGCCAGCAATGGGGGGATGAACGAGCAGAATCAGCCCCAGCATTTT. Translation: CASNGGMNEQNQPQHF.

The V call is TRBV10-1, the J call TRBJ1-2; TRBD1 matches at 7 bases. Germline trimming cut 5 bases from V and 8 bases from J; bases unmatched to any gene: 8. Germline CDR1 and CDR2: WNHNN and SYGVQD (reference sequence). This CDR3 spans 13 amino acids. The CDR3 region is CASSPDRAKGYTF. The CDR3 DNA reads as TGCGCCAGCAGTCCCGACAGGGCAAAAGGCTACACCTTC.

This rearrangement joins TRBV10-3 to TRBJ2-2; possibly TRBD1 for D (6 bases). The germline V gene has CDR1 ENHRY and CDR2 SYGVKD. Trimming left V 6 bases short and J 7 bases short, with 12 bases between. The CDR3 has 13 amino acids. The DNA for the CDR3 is TGTGCCATCAGCCCACAGGGTGGCGGGGAGCTGTTTTTT. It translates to CAISPQGGGELFF.

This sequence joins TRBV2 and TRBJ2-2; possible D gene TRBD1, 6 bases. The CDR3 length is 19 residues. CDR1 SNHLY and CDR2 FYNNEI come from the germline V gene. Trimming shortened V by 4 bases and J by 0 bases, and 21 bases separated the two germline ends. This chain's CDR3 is CASSARRQETSTNTGELFF. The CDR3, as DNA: TGTGCCAGCAGTGCGAGGCGACAGGAGACCTCAACGAACACCGGGGAGCTGTTTTTT.

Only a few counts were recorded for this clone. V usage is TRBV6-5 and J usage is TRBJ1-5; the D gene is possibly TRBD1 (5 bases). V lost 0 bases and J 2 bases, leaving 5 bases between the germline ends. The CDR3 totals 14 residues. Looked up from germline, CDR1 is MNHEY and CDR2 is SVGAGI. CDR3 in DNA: TGTGCCAGCAGTTACTCAGGGGGCAATCAGCCCCAGCATTTT. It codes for CASSYSGGNQPQHF.

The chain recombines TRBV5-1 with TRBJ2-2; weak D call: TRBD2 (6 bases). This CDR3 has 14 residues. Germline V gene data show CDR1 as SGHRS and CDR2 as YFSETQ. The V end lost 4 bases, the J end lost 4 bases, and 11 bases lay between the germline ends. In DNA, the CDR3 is TGCGCCAGCAGCCCCTTGGGGGGCACCGGGGAGCTGTTTTTT. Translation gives CASSPLGGTGELFF.

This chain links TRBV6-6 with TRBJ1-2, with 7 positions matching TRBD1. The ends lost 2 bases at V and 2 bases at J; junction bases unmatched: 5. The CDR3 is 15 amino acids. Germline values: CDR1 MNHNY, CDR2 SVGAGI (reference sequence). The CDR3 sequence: CASSYGQEINYGYTF. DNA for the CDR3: TGTGCCAGCAGTTACGGACAGGAAATAAACTATGGCTACACCTTC.

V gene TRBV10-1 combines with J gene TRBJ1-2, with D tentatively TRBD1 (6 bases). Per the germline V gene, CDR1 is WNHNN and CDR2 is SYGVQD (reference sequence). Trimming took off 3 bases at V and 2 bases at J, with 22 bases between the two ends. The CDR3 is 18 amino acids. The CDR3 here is CASSESDTMGTGNYGYTF. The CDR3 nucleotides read TGCGCCAGCAGTGAAAGTGACACAATGGGAACAGGGAACTATGGCTACACCTTC.

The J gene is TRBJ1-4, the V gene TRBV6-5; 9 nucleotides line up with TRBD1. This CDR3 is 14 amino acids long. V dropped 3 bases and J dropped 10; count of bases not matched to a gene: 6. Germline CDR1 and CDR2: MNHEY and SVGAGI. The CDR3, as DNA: TGTGCCAGCAGTTATCCGGGACAGGGAGGAAAACTGTTTTTT. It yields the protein CASSYPGQGGKLFF.

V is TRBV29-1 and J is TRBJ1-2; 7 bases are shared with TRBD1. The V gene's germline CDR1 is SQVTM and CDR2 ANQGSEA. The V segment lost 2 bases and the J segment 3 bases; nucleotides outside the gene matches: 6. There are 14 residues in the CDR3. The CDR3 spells CSVESGTEYYGYTF. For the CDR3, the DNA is TGCAGCGTTGAAAGTGGGACAGAATACTATGGCTACACCTTC. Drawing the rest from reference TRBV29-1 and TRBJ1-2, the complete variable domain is SAVISQKPSRDICQRGTSLTIQCQVDSQVTMMFWYRQQPGQSLTLIATANQGSEATYESGFVIDKFPISRPNLTFSTLTVSNMSPEDSSIYLCSVESGTEYYGYTFGSGTRLTVV.

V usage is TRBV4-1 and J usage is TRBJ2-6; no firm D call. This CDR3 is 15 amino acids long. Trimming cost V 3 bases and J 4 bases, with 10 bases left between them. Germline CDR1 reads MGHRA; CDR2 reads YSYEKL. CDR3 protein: CASSQGFAGANVLTF. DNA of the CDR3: TGCGCCAGCAGCCAGGGCTTTGCGGGGGCCAACGTCCTGACTTTC.

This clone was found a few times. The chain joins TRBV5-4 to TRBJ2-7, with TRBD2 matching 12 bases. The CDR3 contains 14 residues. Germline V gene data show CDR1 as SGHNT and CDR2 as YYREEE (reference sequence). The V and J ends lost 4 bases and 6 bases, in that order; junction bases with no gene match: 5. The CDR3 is CASSPGLAGSEQYF. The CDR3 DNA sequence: TGTGCCAGCAGCCCCGGACTAGCGGGAAGCGAGCAGTACTTC.